A selection of T cell receptor beta chains follows, all from one sample in a study of OX40 agonist ivuxolimab in advanced cancers. Clones were sequenced by immunoSEQ multiplex PCR, and TCRdb holds only the in-frame ones, with some missing. The sample lists about 84,000 clones, 84% seen once, with about 2.7% in the top ten. This specimen consisted of CD4+ or CD8+ T cells sorted from blood, obtained in a trial of the OX40 agonist ivuxolimab. The receptor source for this set is an adult with an advanced solid tumor such as melanoma, head and neck, liver or kidney cancer. Each CDR3 is given with its conserved first and last residue. Each record gives: V gene, CDR3 length, J gene, CDR3 protein.

V: TRBV28
length: 15
J: TRBJ2-3
CDR3: CASSIDRVDTDTQYF

V: TRBV6-5
length: 14
J: TRBJ1-6
CDR3: CASRAGTGDSPLHF

V: TRBV6-5
length: 15
J: TRBJ2-3
CDR3: CASSYSGLAADTQYF

V: TRBV9
length: 14
J: TRBJ1-4
CDR3: CASSADRGGEKLFF

V: TRBV7-3
length: 16
J: TRBJ2-3
CDR3: CASSPSGGGSKDTQYF

V: TRBV6-1
length: 15
J: TRBJ1-2
CDR3: CASSEDIKGLTGYTF

V: TRBV7-2
length: 16
J: TRBJ2-4
CDR3: CASSLPLAEAKNIQYF

V: TRBV5-1
length: 16
J: TRBJ2-3
CDR3: CASSLGASGGTDTQYF

V: TRBV10-3
length: 16
J: TRBJ2-5
CDR3: CAISESIQGRQETQYF

V: TRBV6-6
length: 15
J: TRBJ2-1
CDR3: CASTGRQGLYNEQFF

V: TRBV5-4
length: 15
J: TRBJ2-7
CDR3: CASSPRGGASYEQYF

V: TRBV11-1
length: 15
J: TRBJ2-1
CDR3: CASSHRDRGYNEQFF

V: TRBV5-1
length: 15
J: TRBJ2-6
CDR3: CASSLVSSGANVLTF

V: TRBV7-7
length: 17
J: TRBJ2-7
CDR3: CASSQLRRGPSSYEQYF

V: TRBV7-8
length: 15
J: TRBJ2-7
CDR3: CASSLTGTGDGEQYF

V: TRBV30
length: 14
J: TRBJ2-1
CDR3: CAWSPGQGNNEQFF

V: TRBV29-1
length: 13
J: TRBJ2-2
CDR3: CSAKVVSAGELFF

V: TRBV6-9
length: 17
J: TRBJ2-5
CDR3: CASSYSRGTPRELTQYF

V: TRBV28
length: 13
J: TRBJ1-2
CDR3: CASRTNRPQVYTF

V: TRBV11-1
length: 15
J: TRBJ1-1
CDR3: CASSRGQLMNTEAFF

V: TRBV15
length: 16
J: TRBJ2-3
CDR3: CATSKGASGVTDTQYF

V: TRBV27
length: 11
J: TRBJ1-2
CDR3: CASIYLYGYTF

V: TRBV4-1
length: 16
J: TRBJ2-6
CDR3: CASRRTGGTGANVLTF

V: TRBV18
length: 15
J: TRBJ2-3
CDR3: CASSPQDGVGDTQYF

V: TRBV11-3
length: 13
J: TRBJ2-3
CDR3: CASSLQGTDTQYF

V: TRBV28
length: 12
J: TRBJ2-7
CDR3: CASKRGPYEQYF

V: TRBV4-3
length: 16
J: TRBJ2-5
CDR3: CASSQGGDRGRETQYF

V: TRBV7-2
length: 15
J: TRBJ2-5
CDR3: CASSSTSEGGETQYF

V: TRBV7-2
length: 15
J: TRBJ1-4
CDR3: CASSLRGRVFEKLFF

V: TRBV5-1
length: 14
J: TRBJ1-4
CDR3: CASSLDRGGEKLFF

V: TRBV27
length: 13
J: TRBJ2-7
CDR3: CASSRPGTNEQYF

V: TRBV28
length: 15
J: TRBJ1-3
CDR3: CASTLGEGAGNTIYF

V: TRBV29-1
length: 16
J: TRBJ2-6
CDR3: CSVSRQRTTGANVLTF

V: TRBV19
length: 15
J: TRBJ1-6
CDR3: CASSTHKGPRQPLHF

V: TRBV27
length: 17
J: TRBJ2-7
CDR3: CASNPRGGLAPTYEQYF

V: TRBV2
length: 15
J: TRBJ1-5
CDR3: CASSEQGAPNQPQHF

V: TRBV9
length: 12
J: TRBJ1-6
CDR3: CASSVASSPLHF

V: TRBV5-1
length: 15
J: TRBJ2-4
CDR3: CASSLEGDAKNIQYF